This T cell receptor (beta chain) comes out of a study of CD8+CD57+ T cells in acquired aplastic anemia. For CDR3 and TCR beta VDJ profiling, genomic DNA was the template used. One entry per CDR3 protein results from TCRdb running MiXCR on the reads. The sample records 270,000 or so distinct CDR3 sequences, around 82% being singletons. Patients selected for sequencing had displayed CD8+CD57+ cell expansion by flow cytometry. The source material was sorted CD4+, CD8+, or CD8+CD57+ T cells (not recorded which) from PBMCs. The TCR originated in a human donor with aplastic anemia.

The CDR3 reads CSASRGADADTEAFF. The CDR3 DNA reads TGCAGTGCTAGTCGCGGGGCTGACGCTGACACTGAAGCTTTCTTT. The chain is built from TRBV20-1 and TRBJ1-1; possibly TRBD1 for D (5 bases). Germline lookup yields CDR1 DFQATT and CDR2 SNEGSKA (reference sequence). CDR3 length: 15 amino acids. V was shortened by 3 bases and J by 3 bases, with 17 bases between the two germline ends.